The source of this T cell receptor (beta chain) is a study of cytomegalovirus exposure and HLA in healthy donors. Study-wide points: Some public TCRs appeared in many individuals, while most sequences were rare. Cytomegalovirus status was reportedly diagnosed by the classifier with high specificity and sensitivity. The authors enumerated roughly 180 TCR beta chains as linked to cytomegalovirus.

Worth noting for this clone: Antigen: not known.

All the people who gave samples were healthy bone marrow donors. The primer mix had 60 Vbeta and 13 Jbeta primers. TCRdb's table, derived via immunoSEQ multiplex PCR, lists solely in-frame clones and lacks some. This sample's table reports 200,000 to 250,000 clones. The CDR3 runs to 12 residues. The germline CDR1 and CDR2 sequences are GTSNPN and SVGIG (reference sequence). The V segment lost 4 bases and the J segment 4 bases; nucleotides outside the gene matches: 0. This rearrangement joins TRBV30 to TRBJ2-2, with 7 nucleotides matching TRBD1. The specimen sequenced was PBMCs. This TCR came from a girl aged 2-15 years in good health and CMV-seropositive. This chain's CDR3 is CAWTGGTGELFF. CDR3 sequence (DNA): TGTGCCTGGACAGGGGGCACCGGGGAGCTGTTTTTT.